This T cell receptor beta chain is from a study of regulatory dendritic cells for organ transplantation. J gave up 3 bases and V 2 bases, and 5 bases lay outside the gene matches. The germline gives CDR1 LGHNA, CDR2 YNFKEQ. This CDR3 comprises 15 residues. The table came from immunoSEQ multiplex PCR; TCRdb's copy has only in-frame clones and leaves some out. Of tens of thousands of clones listed, approximately 82% were seen once; the top ten hold less than 0.5%. Sequencing was done on a sample of naive CD8+ T cells from blood. The subset here: CD45RA+ naive T cells. V usage is TRBV4-2 and J usage is TRBJ1-2; 8 bases are a match to TRBD1. This TCR was sampled from a human donor in good health. In DNA, the CDR3 is TGTGCCAGCAGCCAACTGGACAGGGTCGACTATGGCTACACCTTC. It encodes CASSQLDRVDYGYTF.